This passage covers 11 T cell receptor beta chains from one sample sequenced in a study of cytomegalovirus exposure and HLA in healthy donors. 13 Jbeta primers and 60 Vbeta primers were used for the PCR. TCRdb keeps only in-frame clones here, not all; method: immunoSEQ multiplex PCR. Found here are about 130,000 clones, 85% of them singletons; the top ten hold about 6.7%. The sequencing input was PBMCs. These receptors all come from a woman aged 30 to 39 in good health and CMV-seropositive.

The chain links TRBV5-1 to TRBJ1-6; D ambiguous. Trimming cost V 4 bases and J 5 bases, with 19 bases left between them. Germline V CDR1 and CDR2: SGHRS, YFSETQ. The CDR3 loop spans 17 amino acids. The CDR3 loop reads CASSPRLTPEDNSPLHF. In DNA form, the CDR3 reads TGCGCCAGCAGCCCCCGACTCACCCCGGAGGATAATTCACCCCTCCACTTT.

The chain joins TRBV28 to TRBJ1-1, with 7 bases identical to TRBD1. The CDR3 is 16 amino acids. V was clipped by 5 bases and J by 3 bases; unmatched bases: 12. Per germline, CDR1 MDHEN and CDR2 SYDVKM. CDR3 in DNA: TGTGCCAGCAGTCCCAGGGGGGTGTTAAAGGACACTGAAGCTTTCTTT. Translation gives CASSPRGVLKDTEAFF.

The chain links TRBV28 to TRBJ2-3; 7 bases line up with TRBD2. The CDR3 totals 21 residues. Looked up from germline, CDR1 is MDHEN and CDR2 is SYDVKM. Unmatched junction bases numbered 20, after V lost 1 base and J lost 1 base. The CDR3 spells CASSLFGGGLGPLGGTDTQYF. DNA for the CDR3: TGTGCCAGCAGTTTATTCGGGGGAGGACTAGGACCGTTAGGAGGCACAGATACGCAGTATTTT.

This rearrangement joins TRBV9 to TRBJ2-3; 8 nucleotides line up with TRBD2. The junction had 3 bases not matched to a gene; V was cut back by 0 bases and J by 3 bases. This CDR3 contains 15 residues. Germline values: CDR1 SGDLS, CDR2 YYNGEE. The CDR3 DNA sequence: TGTGCCAGCAGCGTAGGAGGCGGGAGGACAGATACGCAGTATTTT. This translates into CASSVGGGRTDTQYF.

This clone was seen just once. V and J are TRBV7-8 and TRBJ2-1; D call uncertain. Germline CDR1 and CDR2: SGHVS and FQNEAQ. The V end was cut by 5 bases, the J end by 11 bases, with 7 bases between. The CDR3 is 10 residues long. This CDR3 is CASSREKQFF. CDR3 DNA: TGTGCCAGCAGCCGAGAGAAGCAGTTCTTC.

The V and J genes are TRBV6-1 and TRBJ1-2; 10 bases agree with TRBD1. The CDR3 totals 13 residues. Per the germline V gene, CDR1 is MNHNS and CDR2 is SASEGT. The V segment lost 1 base and the J segment 10 bases; nucleotides outside the gene matches: 3. The CDR3 DNA follows: TGTGCCAGCAGTGAAGGACAGGGGGCTGCCTACACCTTC. This sequence encodes CASSEGQGAAYTF.

The chain joins TRBV6-6 to TRBJ1-4, with D uncertain. Trimming took 7 bases from V and 4 from J, leaving 4 bases between them. Per germline, CDR1 MNHNY and CDR2 SVGAGI (reference sequence). This CDR3 region has 11 residues. The CDR3 is CASNFNEKLFF. The CDR3 DNA is TGTGCCAGCAACTTTAATGAAAAACTGTTTTTT.

This sequence joins TRBV5-1 and TRBJ1-1, with a weak D call TRBD1 (5 bases). Trimming removed 4 bases at V and 5 bases at J, with 15 bases between. There are 14 residues in the CDR3. Germline V gene lookup returns CDR1 SGHRS and CDR2 YFSETQ. CDR3 nucleotides: TGCGCCAGCAGCCAGACGGGACGGGGGACTGAAGCTTTCTTT. Protein sequence: CASSQTGRGTEAFF.

The rearrangement uses TRBV7-9 and TRBJ2-5, with D possibly TRBD2 on 6 matching bases. V shed 2 bases and J shed 7 bases, with 11 bases lying between them. Looked up from germline, CDR1 is SEHNR and CDR2 is FQNEAQ (reference sequence). This CDR3 has 13 residues. The DNA of the CDR3 is TGTGCCAGCAGCTTAACGGGGGAGCGGACCCAGTACTTC. Residues: CASSLTGERTQYF.

Comments on this clone: Its ends do not fully match the called genes, so a read error is possible. CDR3 loop: CASSPRGGDSNQPQHF. The CDR3 nucleotides are TGTGCCAGCTCCCCACGGGGGGGGGATAGCAATCAGCCCCAGCATTTT. V and J are TRBV18 and TRBJ1-5; D may be TRBD1 (5 bases). Looked up from germline, CDR1 is KGHSH and CDR2 is LQKENI. There are 16 residues in the CDR3.

The genes are TRBV2 and TRBJ1-3; 7 bases align to TRBD1. The CDR3 sequence is 17 residues long. Per the germline V gene, CDR1 is SNHLY and CDR2 is FYNNEI. With 3 bases clipped from V and 1 base from J, the junction kept 9 bases outside the gene matches. CDR3 sequence reads: CASSEGWAGGSGNTIYF. The CDR3 region has the DNA TGTGCCAGCAGTGAGGGTTGGGCAGGGGGGTCTGGAAACACCATATATTTT.